The clone carrying this T cell receptor (beta chain) was counted a few times. This CDR3 is 13 amino acids long. V was trimmed by 5 bases and J by 6 bases, leaving 13 bases between them. The V gene's germline CDR1 is GTSNPN and CDR2 SVGIG (reference sequence). This specimen belongs to a study of T-cell memory formation after mild COVID-19. From the 5' RACE reads, TCRdb called clonotypes with MiXCR, one entry per CDR3 protein. The sample carries under 300,000 distinct CDR3 sequences, around a tenth recorded once. The gene calls are TRBV30 and TRBJ2-2; D not certain. Sequenced: PBMCs or a T cell subset sorted from them (not recorded which). This sequence originates from a man younger than 35 who had mild COVID-19 (a few samples of this study predate the infection). Cell type and time point are not known. The CDR3 protein is CAWEPSRAGELFF. CDR3 DNA: TGTGCCTGGGAGCCCAGTAGAGCCGGGGAGCTGTTTTTT.